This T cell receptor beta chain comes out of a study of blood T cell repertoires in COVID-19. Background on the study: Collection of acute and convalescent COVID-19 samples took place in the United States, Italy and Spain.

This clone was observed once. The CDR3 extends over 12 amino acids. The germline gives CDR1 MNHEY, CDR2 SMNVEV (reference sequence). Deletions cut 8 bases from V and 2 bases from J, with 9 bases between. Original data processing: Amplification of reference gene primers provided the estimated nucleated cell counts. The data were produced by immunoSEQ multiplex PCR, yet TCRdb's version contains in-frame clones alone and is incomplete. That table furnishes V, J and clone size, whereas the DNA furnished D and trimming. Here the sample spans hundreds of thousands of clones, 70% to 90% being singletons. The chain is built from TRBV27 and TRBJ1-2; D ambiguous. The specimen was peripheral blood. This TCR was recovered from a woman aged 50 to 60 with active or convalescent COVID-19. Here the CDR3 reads CASRGWNYGYTF. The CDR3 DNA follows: TGTGCCAGCCGGGGATGGAACTATGGCTACACCTTC.